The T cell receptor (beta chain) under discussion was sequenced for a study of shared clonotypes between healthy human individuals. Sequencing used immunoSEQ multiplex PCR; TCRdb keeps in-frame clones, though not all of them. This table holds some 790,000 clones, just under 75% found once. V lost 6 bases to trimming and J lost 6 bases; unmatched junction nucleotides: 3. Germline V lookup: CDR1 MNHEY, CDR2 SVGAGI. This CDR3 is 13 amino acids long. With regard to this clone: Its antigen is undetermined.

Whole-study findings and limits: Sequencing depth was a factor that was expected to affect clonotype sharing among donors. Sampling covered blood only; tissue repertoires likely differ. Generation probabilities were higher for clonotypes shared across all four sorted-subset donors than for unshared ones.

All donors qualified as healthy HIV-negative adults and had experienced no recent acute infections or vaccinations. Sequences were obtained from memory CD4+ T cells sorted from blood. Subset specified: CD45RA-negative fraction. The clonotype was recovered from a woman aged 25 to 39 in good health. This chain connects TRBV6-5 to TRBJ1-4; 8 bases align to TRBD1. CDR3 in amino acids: CASRRTGHEKLFF. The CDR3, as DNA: TGTGCCAGCAGAAGGACAGGGCATGAAAAACTGTTTTTT.